Sequencing of this T cell receptor (beta chain) was carried out in a study of shared clonotypes between healthy human individuals. The CDR3 is 16 residues long. CDR1 is MNHEY, CDR2 SMNVEV, per germline (reference sequence). V was pared by 3 bases and J by 2 bases, with 16 bases between. This table comes from immunoSEQ multiplex PCR, and its TCRdb copy is limited to in-frame clones, with some not included. Of over 1.5 million clones listed, 98% are singletons. Sequenced input: naive CD4+ T cells sorted from blood. The sample's subset: CD45RA+ positively selected. The V call is TRBV27, the J call TRBJ2-5; possibly TRBD2 for D (7 bases). The clonotype was recovered from a man younger than 40 in good health. Here the CDR3 DNA reads TGTGCCAGCAGTTTGAGGGGGGGGGTTCGGCAAGAGACCCAGTACTTC. Its protein product is CASSLRGGVRQETQYF.